This T cell receptor (beta chain) was obtained from a study of glioma-infiltrating T cells after dendritic cell vaccination. Only patients with spare fresh-frozen tumor and over two years of follow-up were included. V was cut by 0 bases and J by 4 bases, with 7 bases left in between. The germline V gene has CDR1 SGHRS and CDR2 YFSETQ. The CDR3 spans 13 residues. Assay: immunoSEQ multiplex PCR; the TCRdb copy retains only in-frame clones and omits some. The sample lists roughly 100,000 clones, approximately 87% occurring once. This clonotype originated in a human donor with glioblastoma. The sequencing here drew on blood, taken before dendritic cell vaccination. The genes are TRBV5-1 and TRBJ1-2; D unresolved. The CDR3 sequence: CASSLGAAYGYTF. CDR3 sequence (DNA): TGCGCCAGCAGCTTGGGGGCCGCCTATGGCTACACCTTC.